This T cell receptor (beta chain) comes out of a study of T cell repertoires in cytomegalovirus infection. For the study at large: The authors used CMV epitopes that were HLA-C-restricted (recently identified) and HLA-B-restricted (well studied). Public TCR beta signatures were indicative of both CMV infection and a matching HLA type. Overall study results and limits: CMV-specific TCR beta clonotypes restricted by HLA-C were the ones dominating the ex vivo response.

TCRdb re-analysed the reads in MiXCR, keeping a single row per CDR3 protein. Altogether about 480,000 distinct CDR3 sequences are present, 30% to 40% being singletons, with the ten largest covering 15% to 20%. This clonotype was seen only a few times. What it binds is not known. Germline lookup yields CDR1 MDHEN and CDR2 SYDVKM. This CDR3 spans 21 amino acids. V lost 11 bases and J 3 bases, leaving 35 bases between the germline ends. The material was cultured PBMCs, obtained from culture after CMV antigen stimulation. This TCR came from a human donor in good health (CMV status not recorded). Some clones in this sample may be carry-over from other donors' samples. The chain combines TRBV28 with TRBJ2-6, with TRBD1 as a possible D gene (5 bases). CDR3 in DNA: TGTGCCGCAGCAACGATGGCTCCAGGGATTTTTGCTAACAGTGGGGCCAACGTCCTGACTTTC. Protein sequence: CAAATMAPGIFANSGANVLTF.